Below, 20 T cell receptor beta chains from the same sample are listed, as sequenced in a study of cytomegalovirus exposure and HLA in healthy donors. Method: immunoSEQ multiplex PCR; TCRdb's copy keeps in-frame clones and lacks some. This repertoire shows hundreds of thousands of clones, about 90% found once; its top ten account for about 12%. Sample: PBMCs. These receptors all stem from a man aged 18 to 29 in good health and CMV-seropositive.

The CDR3 sequence: CASSERDQPQHF. CDR3 DNA sequence: TGTGCCAGCAGTGAAAGGGATCAGCCCCAGCATTTT. The rearrangement uses TRBV6-1 and TRBJ1-5; D call uncertain. This CDR3 has 12 residues. CDR1 is MNHNS, CDR2 SASEGT, per germline. Trimming left V 2 bases short and J 5 bases short, with 4 bases between.

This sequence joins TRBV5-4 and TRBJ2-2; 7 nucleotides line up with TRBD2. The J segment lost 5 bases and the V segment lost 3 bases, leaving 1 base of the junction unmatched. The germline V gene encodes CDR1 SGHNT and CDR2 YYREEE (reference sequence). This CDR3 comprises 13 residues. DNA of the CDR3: TGTGCCAGCAGCTGGGGGGGGACCGGGGAGCTGTTTTTT. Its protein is CASSWGGTGELFF.

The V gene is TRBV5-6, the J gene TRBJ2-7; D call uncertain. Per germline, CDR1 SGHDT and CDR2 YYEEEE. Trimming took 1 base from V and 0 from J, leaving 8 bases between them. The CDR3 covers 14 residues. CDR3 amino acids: CASSLWPLSYEQYF. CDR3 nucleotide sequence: TGTGCCAGCAGCTTGTGGCCTCTCTCCTACGAGCAGTACTTC.

The CDR3 sequence is CASSLTAGGDNEQFF. The CDR3 DNA sequence: TGTGCCAGCAGCTTAACTGCGGGAGGGGACAATGAGCAGTTCTTC. The rearrangement joins TRBV7-3 to TRBJ2-1, with 9 bases fitting TRBD2. Germline CDR1 is SGHTA and CDR2 is FQGTGA. The CDR3 has 15 residues. Losses at the gene ends were 0 bases for V and 5 bases for J; bases not matched to a gene: 2.

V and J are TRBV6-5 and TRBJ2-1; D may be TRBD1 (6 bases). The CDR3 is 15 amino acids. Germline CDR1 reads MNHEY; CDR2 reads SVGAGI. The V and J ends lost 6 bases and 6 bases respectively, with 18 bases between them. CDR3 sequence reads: CASSPDRMVSNEQFF. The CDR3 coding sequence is TGTGCCAGCAGCCCCGACAGGATGGTCTCCAATGAGCAGTTCTTC.

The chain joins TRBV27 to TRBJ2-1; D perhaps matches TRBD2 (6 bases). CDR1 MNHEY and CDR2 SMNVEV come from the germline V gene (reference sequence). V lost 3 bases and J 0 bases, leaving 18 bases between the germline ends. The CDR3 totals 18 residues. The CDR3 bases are TGTGCCAGCAGTTTCCAATTCCCCCACGGGGGCTCCTACAATGAGCAGTTCTTC. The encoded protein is CASSFQFPHGGSYNEQFF.

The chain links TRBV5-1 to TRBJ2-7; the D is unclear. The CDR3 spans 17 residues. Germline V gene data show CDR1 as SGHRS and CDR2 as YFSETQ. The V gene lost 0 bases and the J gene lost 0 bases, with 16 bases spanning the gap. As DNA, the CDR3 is TGCGCCAGCAGCTTGGCGGGTCCAAACGCCGGCTCCTACGAGCAGTACTTC. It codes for CASSLAGPNAGSYEQYF.

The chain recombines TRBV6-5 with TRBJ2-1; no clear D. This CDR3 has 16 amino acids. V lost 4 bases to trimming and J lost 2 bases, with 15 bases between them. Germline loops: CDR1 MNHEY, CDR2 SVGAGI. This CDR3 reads CASSSQVSLPYNEQFF. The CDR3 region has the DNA TGTGCCAGCAGTTCTCAGGTCAGCCTTCCCTACAATGAGCAGTTCTTC.

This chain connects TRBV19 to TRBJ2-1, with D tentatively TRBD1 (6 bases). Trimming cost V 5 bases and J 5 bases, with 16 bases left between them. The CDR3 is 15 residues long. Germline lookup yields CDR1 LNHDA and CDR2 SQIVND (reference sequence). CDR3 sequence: CASSRGRGKDNEQFF. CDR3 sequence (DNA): TGTGCCAGTAGTCGGGGCAGGGGAAAAGACAATGAGCAGTTCTTC.

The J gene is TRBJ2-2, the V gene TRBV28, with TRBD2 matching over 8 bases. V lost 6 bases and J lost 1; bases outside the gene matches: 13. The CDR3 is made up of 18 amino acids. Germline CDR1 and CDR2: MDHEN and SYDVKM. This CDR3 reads CASSSLAENAQNTGELFF. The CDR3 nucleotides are TGTGCCAGCAGCTCACTAGCGGAGAATGCTCAGAACACCGGGGAGCTGTTTTTT.

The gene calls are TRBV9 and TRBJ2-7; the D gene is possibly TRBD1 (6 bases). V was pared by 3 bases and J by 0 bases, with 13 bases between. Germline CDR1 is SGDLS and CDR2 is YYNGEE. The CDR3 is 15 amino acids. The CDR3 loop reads CASSARDTSSYEQYF. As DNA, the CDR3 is TGTGCCAGCAGCGCCCGGGACACTTCCTCCTACGAGCAGTACTTC.

CDR3 protein: CASSTEKETDTQYF. The CDR3 nucleotides read TGTGCCAGCAGCACGGAGAAAGAGACAGATACGCAGTATTTT. The rearrangement links TRBV5-4 to TRBJ2-3; D uncertain. Trimming shortened V by 4 bases and J by 3 bases, and 12 bases separated the two germline ends. The germline V gene has CDR1 SGHNT and CDR2 YYREEE (reference sequence). This CDR3 has 14 amino acids.

CDR3 amino acids: CASSVGLGGPSSAPFF. The CDR3 bases are TGTGCCAGCAGCGTAGGCTTAGGGGGCCCCAGCTCGGCGCCGTTCTTC. This chain links TRBV9 with TRBJ2-1; 7 bases are shared with TRBD1. Germline assignment: CDR1 SGDLS and CDR2 YYNGEE. The CDR3 extends over 16 amino acids. Unmatched junction bases numbered 18, after V lost 0 bases and J lost 15 bases.

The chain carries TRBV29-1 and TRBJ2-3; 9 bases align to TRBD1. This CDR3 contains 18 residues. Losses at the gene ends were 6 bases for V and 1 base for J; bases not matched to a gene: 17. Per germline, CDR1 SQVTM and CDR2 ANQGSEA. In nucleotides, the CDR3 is TGCAGCGTGGGGGCCGGGACAGGGCAGGAGGGTGGCACAGATACGCAGTATTTT. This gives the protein CSVGAGTGQEGGTDTQYF.

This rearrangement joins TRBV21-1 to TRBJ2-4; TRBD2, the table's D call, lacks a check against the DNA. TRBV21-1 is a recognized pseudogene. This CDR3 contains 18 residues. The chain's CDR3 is CASSKGERGPGAKNIQYF. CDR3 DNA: TGTGCCAGCAGCAAAGGTGAGCGGGGACCGGGAGCCAAAAACATTCAGTACTTC.

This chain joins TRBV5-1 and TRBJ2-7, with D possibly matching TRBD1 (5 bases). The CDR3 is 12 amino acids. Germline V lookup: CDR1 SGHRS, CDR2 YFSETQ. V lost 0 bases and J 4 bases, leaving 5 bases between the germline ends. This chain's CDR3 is CASSLGQYEQYF. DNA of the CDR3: TGCGCCAGCAGCTTGGGACAGTACGAGCAGTACTTC.

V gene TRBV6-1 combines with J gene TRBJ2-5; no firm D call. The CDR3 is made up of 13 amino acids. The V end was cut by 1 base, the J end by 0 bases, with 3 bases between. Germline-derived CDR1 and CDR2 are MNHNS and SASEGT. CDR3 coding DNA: TGTGCCAGCAGTGAAGTGGACCAAGAGACCCAGTACTTC. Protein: CASSEVDQETQYF.

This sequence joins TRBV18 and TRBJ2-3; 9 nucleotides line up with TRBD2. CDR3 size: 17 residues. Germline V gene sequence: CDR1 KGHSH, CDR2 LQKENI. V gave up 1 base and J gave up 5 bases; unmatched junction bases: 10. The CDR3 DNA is TGTGCCAGCTCACCACTCTCTGGCGGGAGGGCAATAGATACGCAGTATTTT. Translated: CASSPLSGGRAIDTQYF.

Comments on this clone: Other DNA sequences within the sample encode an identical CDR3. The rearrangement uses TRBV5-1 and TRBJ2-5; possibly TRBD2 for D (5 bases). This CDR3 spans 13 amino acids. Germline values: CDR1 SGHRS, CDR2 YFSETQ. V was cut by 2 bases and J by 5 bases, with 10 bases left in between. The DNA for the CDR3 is TGCGCCAGCAGCTTAAACAGAGGGGAGACCCAGTACTTC. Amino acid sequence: CASSLNRGETQYF.

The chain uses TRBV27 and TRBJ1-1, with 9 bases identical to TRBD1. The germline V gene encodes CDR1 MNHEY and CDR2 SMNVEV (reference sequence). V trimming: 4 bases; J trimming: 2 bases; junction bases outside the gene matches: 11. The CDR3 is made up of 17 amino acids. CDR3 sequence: CASSSQDRGPFNTEAFF. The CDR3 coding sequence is TGTGCCAGCAGTTCCCAGGACAGGGGTCCCTTTAACACTGAAGCTTTCTTT.